This TCR beta chain was sequenced during a study of CD8 T cells in ankylosing spondylitis. The CDR3 runs 19 residues. V shed 3 bases and J 3 bases; nucleotides not matched to a gene: 16. The germline V gene has CDR1 SGDLS and CDR2 YYNGEE. 5'-RACE, quantitative and with molecular barcodes, yielded the TCR beta libraries. From the 5' RACE reads, TCRdb called clonotypes with MiXCR, one entry per CDR3 protein. In the table there are roughly 42,000 distinct CDR3 sequences, less than 3.5% of which are singletons. Study findings and constraints: There was reportedly significant enrichment of clones that were disease-linked in matched ankylosing spondylitis synovial fluid. Several of the motif variants were reported before in synovial fluid and blood from reactive arthritis.

In its sample, this clonotype was seen many times. The antigen is undetermined. The chain links TRBV9 to TRBJ2-1; the match to TRBD2 covers 9 bases. The receptor comes from a male donor with ankylosing spondylitis or in good health (not recorded which). Sample: blood, either unsorted or a sorted T cell fraction (not recorded which). In DNA, the CDR3 is TGTGCCAGCAGCGGTTCCGGACTAGCGACGACCGCCGACTACAATGAGCAGTTCTTC. Its protein product is CASSGSGLATTADYNEQFF.